Each of the 29 T cell receptor beta chains below was sequenced from the same sample in a study of blood T cell repertoires in COVID-19 (dated by TCRdb to the early 2020s). The method was the immunoSEQ multiplex PCR assay. TCRdb holds this immuneACCESS table with in-frame rearrangements only. Some clones are missing; in checked studies, unresolved V genes explain under half, and the rest has no known cause. The table for this sample lists more than 45,000 clones; around 81% of them were counted only once. The ten top clones hold around 10% of the sample. Sequenced sample: peripheral blood. Source of these receptors: a man older than 75 with COVID-19, enrolled during active disease.

This chain links TRBV10-3 with TRBJ2-7; 8 bases line up with TRBD1. This CDR3 is built from 16 residues. CDR1 is ENHRY and CDR2 is SYGVKD in the germline V gene. V was pared by 3 bases and J by 4 bases, with 11 bases of the junction left unmatched. CDR3 in amino acids: CAISDLLGQGLYEQYV. The DNA for the CDR3 is TGTGCCATCAGTGACCTCCTAGGACAGGGCTTATACGAGCAGTACGTC.

This sequence joins TRBV5-4 and TRBJ2-7; 7 bases are shared with TRBD1. The junction had 7 bases not matched to a gene; V was cut back by 4 bases and J by 6 bases. From germline, CDR1 is SGHNT and CDR2 YYREEE (reference sequence). This CDR3 comprises 13 residues. The CDR3 loop reads CASSLGTDSEQYF. CDR3 bases: TGTGCCAGCAGCCTGGGGACAGACTCCGAGCAGTACTTC.

V gene TRBV6-1 combines with J gene TRBJ2-5; 7 positions agree with TRBD1. Germline-derived CDR1 and CDR2 are MNHNS and SASEGT. V was pared by 1 base and J by 5 bases, with 4 bases of the junction left unmatched. The CDR3 consists of 14 residues. CDR3 sequence reads: CASSEETGPETQYF. CDR3 coding DNA: TGTGCCAGCAGTGAAGAGACAGGGCCTGAGACCCAGTACTTC.

This clone has only one observation. The chain has TRBV6-5 and TRBJ1-1; no firm D call. Trimming pared 4 bases from V and 6 bases from J, leaving 12 bases between. The CDR3 consists of 13 residues. From germline, CDR1 is MNHEY and CDR2 SVGAGI. The CDR3 DNA is TGTGCCAGCAGTTCTCGGTACGTAGCTGAAGCTTTCTTT. Translation: CASSSRYVAEAFF.

This rearrangement joins TRBV5-1 to TRBJ2-2; weak D call: TRBD1 (6 bases). CDR3 length equals 16 residues. Trimming shortened V by 1 base and J by 2 bases, and 12 bases separated the two germline ends. Germline CDR1 reads SGHRS; CDR2 reads YFSETQ. The CDR3 DNA reads as TGCGCCAGCAGCTTGCTGGGGGCGCTCAACACCGGGGAGCTGTTTTTT. This gives the protein CASSLLGALNTGELFF.

This clone was counted a single time. The J gene is TRBJ2-2, the V gene TRBV18; 10 nucleotides line up with TRBD2. The CDR3 runs 16 residues. The junction had 5 bases not matched to a gene; V was cut back by 3 bases and J by 4 bases. CDR1 KGHSH and CDR2 LQKENI come from the germline V gene. The CDR3, as DNA: TGTGCCAGCTCACCCCTGAGCGGGAGGGCCACCGGGGAGCTGTTTTTT. It codes for CASSPLSGRATGELFF.

This chain links TRBV3-1 (or the pseudogene TRBV3-2) with TRBJ2-7, with 7 bases that match TRBD1. The CDR3 runs 14 residues. CDR1 is LGHDT and CDR2 is YNNKEL in the germline V gene (reference sequence). J lost 2 bases, V lost 10 bases, and 11 bases had no gene match. CDR3 nucleotides: TGTGCCACCTCACAGGGGAACGCACCCTACGAGCAGTACTTC. Protein product: CATSQGNAPYEQYF.

The chain couples TRBV5-5 to TRBJ2-3; 13 positions agree with TRBD2. There are 16 residues in the CDR3. V shed 2 bases and J 7 bases; nucleotides not matched to a gene: 7. Germline CDR1 is SGHKS and CDR2 is YYEKEE (reference sequence). DNA of the CDR3: TGTGCCAGCAGCTTTGGACTAGCGGGAGAACTAAATACGCAGTATTTT. Protein product: CASSFGLAGELNTQYF.

This clone was detected a few times. The chain recombines TRBV28 with TRBJ1-4; possibly TRBD1 for D (5 bases). From germline, CDR1 is MDHEN and CDR2 SYDVKM. The CDR3 has 14 amino acids. Trimming shortened V by 3 bases and J by 3 bases, and 8 bases separated the two germline ends. This CDR3 is CASSFAGANEKLFF. Written as DNA, the CDR3 is TGTGCCAGCAGTTTTGCGGGGGCTAATGAAAAACTGTTTTTT.

The chain joins TRBV25-1 to TRBJ2-1, with a tentative D call TRBD2 (6 bases). This CDR3 has 15 amino acids. The V end lost 4 bases, the J end lost 6 bases, and 16 bases lay between the germline ends. Germline CDR1 MGHDK, CDR2 SYGVNS. In DNA form, the CDR3 reads TGTGCCAGCAGTGCGCCGGGACTCACTAGCAATGAGCAGTTCTTC. As protein: CASSAPGLTSNEQFF.

The gene calls are TRBV6-2 or TRBV6-3 and TRBJ1-2; a possible D gene is TRBD1 (5 bases). CDR3 length: 16 residues. CDR1 and CDR2 (germline): MNHEY, SVGEGT. Trimming shortened V by 5 bases and J by 3 bases, and 19 bases separated the two germline ends. This CDR3 reads CASSTPPRTNYYGYTF. The CDR3 DNA sequence: TGTGCCAGCAGTACGCCTCCCCGGACAAATTACTATGGCTACACCTTC.

This clone was recorded once. V gene TRBV18 combines with J gene TRBJ1-2; 7 bases are shared with TRBD1. Germline V gene sequence: CDR1 KGHSH, CDR2 LQKENI. V gave up 5 bases and J gave up 1 base; unmatched junction bases: 4. This CDR3 is 14 amino acids long. In DNA form, the CDR3 reads TGTGCCAGCTCAGCGGACAGGAATAACTATGGCTACACCTTC. It translates to CASSADRNNYGYTF.

The chain uses TRBV19 and TRBJ2-2; possibly TRBD1 for D (5 bases). This CDR3 comprises 21 residues. Per the germline V gene, CDR1 is LNHDA and CDR2 is SQIVND (reference sequence). Trimming left V 5 bases short and J 0 bases short, with 28 bases between. The CDR3 nucleotides read TGTGCCAGTAGTTGGAAGGGGCGGACGGATACCCTTCCTCCGAACACCGGGGAGCTGTTTTTT. Residues: CASSWKGRTDTLPPNTGELFF.

In its sample, this clone was seen once. The rearrangement links TRBV18 to TRBJ1-1; TRBD1 agrees at 9 bases. The V segment lost 5 bases and the J segment 3 bases; nucleotides outside the gene matches: 10. CDR1 is KGHSH and CDR2 is LQKENI in the germline V gene. The CDR3 has 16 amino acids. The CDR3: CASSTRGDRVDTEAFF. The CDR3 nucleotides read TGTGCCAGCTCAACCAGGGGGGACAGGGTAGACACTGAAGCTTTCTTT.

The rearrangement uses TRBV10-3 and TRBJ2-7; no reliable D call. Germline loops: CDR1 ENHRY, CDR2 SYGVKD. Trimming stripped 2 bases from V and 0 bases from J, with 8 bases between. The CDR3 covers 14 residues. DNA of the CDR3: TGTGCCATCAGTGAGCAAAGAGCCTCCTACGAGCAGTACTTC. The encoded protein is CAISEQRASYEQYF.

The chain combines TRBV10-3 with TRBJ1-2, with a possible D match to TRBD1 (6 bases). CDR3 size: 13 residues. Trimming took off 3 bases at V and 5 bases at J, with 10 bases between the two ends. CDR1 ENHRY and CDR2 SYGVKD come from the germline V gene. CDR3 loop: CAISEGQGYGYTF. CDR3 bases: TGTGCCATCAGTGAAGGGCAGGGGTATGGCTACACCTTC.

This chain joins TRBV12-3 or TRBV12-4 and TRBJ1-1; unclear D gene. V was cut by 2 bases and J by 2 bases, with 6 bases left in between. The CDR3 has 13 amino acids. The CDR3, as DNA: TGTGCCAGCAGTTTAACATATAACACTGAAGCTTTCTTT. It is translated as CASSLTYNTEAFF.

The chain is built from TRBV7-6 and TRBJ1-2; 9 positions match TRBD1. The CDR3 extends over 14 amino acids. The V and J ends lost 3 bases and 6 bases, in that order; junction bases with no gene match: 5. CDR1 and CDR2 (germline): SGHVS, FNYEAQ. The CDR3 here is CASSFRTGEDGYTF. CDR3 sequence (DNA): TGTGCCAGCAGCTTTAGGACAGGGGAGGATGGCTACACCTTC. Full variable domain (missing parts from reference TRBV7-6 and TRBJ1-2): GAGVSQSPRYKVTKRGQDVALRCDPISGHVSLYWYRQALGQGPEFLTYFNYEAQQDKSGLPNDRFSAERPEGSISTLTIQRTEQRDSAMYRCASSFRTGEDGYTFGSGTRLTVV.

The chain uses TRBV28 and TRBJ1-2; D remains unclear. V lost 2 bases, J lost 2 bases, and 9 bases lay in between. Germline assignment: CDR1 MDHEN and CDR2 SYDVKM. The CDR3 totals 14 residues. CDR3 DNA sequence: TGTGCCAGCAGTTTAACAAGCGTCAACTATGGCTACACCTTC. This gives the protein CASSLTSVNYGYTF.

V is TRBV5-1 and J is TRBJ1-2; possibly TRBD1 for D (6 bases). V lost 0 bases, J lost 4 bases, and 16 bases lay in between. The CDR3 has 16 residues. The germline gives CDR1 SGHRS, CDR2 YFSETQ. In DNA, the CDR3 is TGCGCCAGCAGCTTGGATGGGCAGGGGTTAAGCTATGGCTACACCTTC. It encodes CASSLDGQGLSYGYTF. The variable domain in full, completed from reference TRBV5-1 and TRBJ1-2, reads KAGVTQTPRYLIKTRGQQVTLSCSPISGHRSVSWYQQTPGQGLQFLFEYFSETQRNKGNFPGRFSGRQFSNSRSEMNVSTLELGDSALYLCASSLDGQGLSYGYTFGSGTRLTVV.

This clone was seen just once. The gene calls are TRBV5-6 and TRBJ1-1, with a weak D call TRBD1 (5 bases). Trimming pared 3 bases from V and 4 bases from J, leaving 13 bases between. This CDR3 comprises 14 residues. Germline V gene sequence: CDR1 SGHDT, CDR2 YYEEEE. This CDR3 reads CASSSLRGSTEAFF. CDR3 bases: TGTGCCAGCAGCTCCCTTCGGGGGTCCACTGAAGCTTTCTTT.

The J gene is TRBJ1-1, the V gene TRBV28; 7 bases agree with TRBD1. V dropped 6 bases and J dropped 10; count of bases not matched to a gene: 8. This CDR3 comprises 12 residues. The germline gives CDR1 MDHEN, CDR2 SYDVKM. CDR3 amino acids: CASSWTGGLAFF. The CDR3 nucleotides read TGTGCCAGCAGCTGGACAGGCGGTCTAGCTTTCTTT.

V is TRBV6-6 and J is TRBJ2-1; 7 nucleotides align to TRBD1. J lost 10 bases, V lost 9 bases, and 12 bases had no gene match. CDR1 and CDR2 (germline): MNHNY, SVGAGI (reference sequence). The CDR3 sequence is 13 residues long. DNA for the CDR3: TGTGCCAGTCCCTCCGGACCCAGGGGGGAGCAGTTCTTC. This encodes CASPSGPRGEQFF.

Here the CDR3 reads CASSRGGTGGDSNYGYTF. DNA for the CDR3: TGTGCCAGCAGCCGCGGAGGGACAGGGGGCGATTCTAACTATGGCTACACCTTC. This chain connects TRBV4-2 to TRBJ1-2; 12 nucleotides line up with TRBD1. CDR1 and CDR2 from the germline V gene are LGHNA and YNFKEQ. With V trimmed by 4 bases and J by 0 bases, 9 bases remained unmatched. The CDR3 runs 18 residues.

The genes are TRBV18 and TRBJ2-5, with D perhaps matching TRBD1 (8 bases). The V end was cut by 6 bases, the J end by 5 bases, with 16 bases between. Germline CDR1 and CDR2: KGHSH and LQKENI. The CDR3 is 14 amino acids. The CDR3 loop reads CASSLDRGGETQYF. The CDR3 DNA reads as TGTGCCAGCTCGCTCGACAGGGGAGGGGAGACCCAGTACTTC.

The chain is built from TRBV12-3 or TRBV12-4 and TRBJ1-2, with a weak D call TRBD1 (5 bases). Trimming took 7 bases from V and 0 from J, leaving 6 bases between them. This CDR3 comprises 12 residues. In nucleotides, the CDR3 is TGTGCCAGCACGGGGGCTAACTATGGCTACACCTTC. This gives the protein CASTGANYGYTF.

The V call is TRBV6-6, the J call TRBJ1-2; 9 bases are a match to TRBD1. Germline assignment: CDR1 MNHNY and CDR2 SVGAGI (reference sequence). V gave up 6 bases and J gave up 5 bases; unmatched junction bases: 10. The CDR3 is 15 residues long. CDR3 sequence (DNA): TGTGCCAGCAGCTATCGGGACAGGGACGCTTATGGCTACACCTTC. Translation: CASSYRDRDAYGYTF.

The chain carries TRBV28 and TRBJ1-1; 8 bases align to TRBD1. Germline loops: CDR1 MDHEN, CDR2 SYDVKM. V gave up 9 bases and J gave up 5 bases; unmatched junction bases: 8. The CDR3 runs 13 residues. The CDR3 DNA reads as TGTGCCAGTCGAACAGGGGGATGGACTGAAGCTTTCTTT. It codes for CASRTGGWTEAFF. Based on the CDR3 plus reference TRBV28 and TRBJ1-1, the full variable domain is DVKVTQSSRYLVKRTGEKVFLECVQDMDHENMFWYRQDPGLGLRLIYFSYDVKMKEKGDIPEGYSVSREKKERFSLILESASTNQTSMYLCASRTGGWTEAFFGQGTRLTVV.

The V and J genes are TRBV9 and TRBJ1-1, with D tentatively TRBD1 (5 bases). CDR1 SGDLS and CDR2 YYNGEE come from the germline V gene. CDR3 length: 15 residues. V lost 0 bases and J 0 bases, leaving 9 bases between the germline ends. CDR3: CASSVGGLMNTEAFF. CDR3 coding DNA: TGTGCCAGCAGCGTAGGGGGCCTGATGAACACTGAAGCTTTCTTT.